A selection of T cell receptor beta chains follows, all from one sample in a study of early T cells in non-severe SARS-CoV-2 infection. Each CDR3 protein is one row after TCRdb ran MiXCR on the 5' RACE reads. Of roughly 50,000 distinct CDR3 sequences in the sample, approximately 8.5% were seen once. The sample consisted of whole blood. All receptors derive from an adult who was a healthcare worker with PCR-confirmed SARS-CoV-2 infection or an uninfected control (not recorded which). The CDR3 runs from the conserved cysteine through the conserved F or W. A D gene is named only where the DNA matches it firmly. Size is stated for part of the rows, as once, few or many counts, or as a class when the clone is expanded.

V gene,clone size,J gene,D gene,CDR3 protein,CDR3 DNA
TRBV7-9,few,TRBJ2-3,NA,CAWRSSGSTDTQYF,TGTGCCTGGCGGTCGTCGGGGAGCACAGATACGCAGTATTTT
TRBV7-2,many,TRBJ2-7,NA,CASSTDSYEQYF,TGTGCCAGCAGCACAGACAGCTACGAGCAGTACTTC
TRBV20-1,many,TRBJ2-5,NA,CSASPQEGAGETQYF,TGCAGTGCTAGCCCCCAGGAGGGAGCCGGAGAGACCCAGTACTTC
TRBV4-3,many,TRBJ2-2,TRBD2,CASSQDPSGSTGELFF,TGCGCCAGCAGCCAAGATCCTAGCGGAAGTACCGGGGAGCTGTTTTTT
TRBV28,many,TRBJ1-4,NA,CASSSGGSENEKLFF,TGTGCCAGCAGTTCCGGCGGCAGTGAAAATGAAAAACTGTTTTTT
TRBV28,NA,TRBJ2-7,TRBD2,CASRPETSGGYEQYF,TGTGCCAGCAGACCGGAGACTAGCGGGGGCTACGAGCAGTACTTC
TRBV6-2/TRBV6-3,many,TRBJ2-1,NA,CASQEYNEQFF,TGTGCCAGCCAGGAATACAATGAGCAGTTCTTC
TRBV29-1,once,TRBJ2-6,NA,CSVSPGNPASGANVLTF,TGCAGCGTCTCCCCCGGGAATCCCGCCTCTGGGGCCAACGTCCTGACTTTC
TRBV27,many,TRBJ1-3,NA,CASSSGTSLGLGNTIYF,TGTGCCAGCAGTAGTGGGACGTCGCTTGGGTTGGGAAACACCATATATTTT
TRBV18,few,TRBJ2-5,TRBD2,CASSLSGGGETQYF,TGTGCCAGCTCACTTAGCGGGGGAGGAGAGACCCAGTACTTC